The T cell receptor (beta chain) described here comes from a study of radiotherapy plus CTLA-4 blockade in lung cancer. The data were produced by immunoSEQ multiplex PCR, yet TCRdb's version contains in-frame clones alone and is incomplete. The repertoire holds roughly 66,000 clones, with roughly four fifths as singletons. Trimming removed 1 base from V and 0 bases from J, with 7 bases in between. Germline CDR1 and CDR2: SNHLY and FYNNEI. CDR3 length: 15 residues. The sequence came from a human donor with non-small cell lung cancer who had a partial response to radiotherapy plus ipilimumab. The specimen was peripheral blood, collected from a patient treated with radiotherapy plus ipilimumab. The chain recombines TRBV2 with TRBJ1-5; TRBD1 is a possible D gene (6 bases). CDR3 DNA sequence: TGTGCCAGCAGTGAAGGGACAGCTAGCAATCAGCCCCAGCATTTT. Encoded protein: CASSEGTASNQPQHF.